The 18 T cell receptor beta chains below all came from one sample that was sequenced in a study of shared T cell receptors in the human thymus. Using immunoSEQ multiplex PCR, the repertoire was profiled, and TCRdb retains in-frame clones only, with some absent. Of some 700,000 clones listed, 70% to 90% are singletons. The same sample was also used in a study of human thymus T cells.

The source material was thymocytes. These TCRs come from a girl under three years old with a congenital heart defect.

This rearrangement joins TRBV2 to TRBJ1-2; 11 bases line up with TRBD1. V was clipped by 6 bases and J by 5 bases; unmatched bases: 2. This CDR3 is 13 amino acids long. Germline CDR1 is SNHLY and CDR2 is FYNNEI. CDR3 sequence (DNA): TGTGCCAGCAGGGACAGGGGGCCATATGGCTACACCTTC. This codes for CASRDRGPYGYTF.

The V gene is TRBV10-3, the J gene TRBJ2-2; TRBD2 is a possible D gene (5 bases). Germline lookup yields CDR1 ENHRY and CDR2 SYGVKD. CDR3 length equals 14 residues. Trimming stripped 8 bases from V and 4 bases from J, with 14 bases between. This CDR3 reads CAIGWSGSTGELFF. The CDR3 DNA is TGTGCCATCGGATGGAGCGGATCCACCGGGGAGCTGTTTTTT.

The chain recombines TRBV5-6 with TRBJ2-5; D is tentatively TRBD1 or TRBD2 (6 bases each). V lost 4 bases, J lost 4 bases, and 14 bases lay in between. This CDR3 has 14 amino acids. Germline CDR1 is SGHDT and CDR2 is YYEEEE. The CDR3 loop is CASSLEGVLETQYF. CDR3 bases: TGTGCCAGCAGCCTGGAGGGGGTTCTAGAGACCCAGTACTTC.

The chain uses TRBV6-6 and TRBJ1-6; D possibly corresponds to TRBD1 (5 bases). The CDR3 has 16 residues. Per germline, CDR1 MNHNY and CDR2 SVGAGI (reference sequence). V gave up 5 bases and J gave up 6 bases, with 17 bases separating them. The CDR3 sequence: CASSLAIGGINSPLHF. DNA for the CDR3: TGTGCCAGCAGTCTGGCGATCGGGGGTATTAATTCACCCCTCCACTTT.

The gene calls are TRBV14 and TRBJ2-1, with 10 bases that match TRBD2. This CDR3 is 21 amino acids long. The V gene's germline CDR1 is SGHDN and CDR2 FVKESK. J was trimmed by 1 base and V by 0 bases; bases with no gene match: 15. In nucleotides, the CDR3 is TGTGCCAGCAGCCAAGATATTAGGAGCGGGGGGGCGAGTTGGTCCTACAATGAGCAGTTCTTC. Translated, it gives CASSQDIRSGGASWSYNEQFF.

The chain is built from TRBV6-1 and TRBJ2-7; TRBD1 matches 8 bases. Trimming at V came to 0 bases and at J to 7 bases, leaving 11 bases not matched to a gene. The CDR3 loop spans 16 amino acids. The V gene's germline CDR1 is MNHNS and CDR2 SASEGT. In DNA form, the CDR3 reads TGTGCCAGCAGTGAAGCTAGTCAGGGGGCTGTCCGGGAGCAGTACTTC. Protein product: CASSEASQGAVREQYF.

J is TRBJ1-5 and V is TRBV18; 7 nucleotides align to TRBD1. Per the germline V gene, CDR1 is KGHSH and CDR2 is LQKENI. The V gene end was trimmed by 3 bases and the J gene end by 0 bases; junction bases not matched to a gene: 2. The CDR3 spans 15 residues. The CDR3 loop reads CASSPGTDSNQPQHF. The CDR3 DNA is TGTGCCAGCTCACCCGGGACAGATAGCAATCAGCCCCAGCATTTT.

CDR3 region: CASSSGGPLNEAFF. In DNA, the CDR3 is TGTGCCAGCAGCTCCGGAGGGCCCCTAAATGAAGCTTTCTTT. The rearrangement joins TRBV5-6 to TRBJ1-1; D remains ambiguous. The CDR3 is 14 residues long. The ends were cut back, 3 bases at V and 7 bases at J, with 16 bases in the middle. CDR1 is SGHDT, CDR2 YYEEEE, per germline.

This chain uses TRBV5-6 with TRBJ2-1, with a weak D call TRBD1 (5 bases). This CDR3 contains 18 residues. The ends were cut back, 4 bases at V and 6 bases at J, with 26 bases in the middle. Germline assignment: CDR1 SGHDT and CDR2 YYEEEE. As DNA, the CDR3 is TGTGCCAGCAGCCCCGCGGTTATGGACAACGGGTTTTTCAATGAGCAGTTCTTC. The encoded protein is CASSPAVMDNGFFNEQFF. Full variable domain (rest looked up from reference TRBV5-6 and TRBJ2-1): DAGVTQSPTHLIKTRGQQVTLRCSPKSGHDTVSWYQQALGQGPQFIFQYYEEEERQRGNFPDRFSGHQFPNYSSELNVNALLLGDSALYLCASSPAVMDNGFFNEQFFGPGTRLTVL.

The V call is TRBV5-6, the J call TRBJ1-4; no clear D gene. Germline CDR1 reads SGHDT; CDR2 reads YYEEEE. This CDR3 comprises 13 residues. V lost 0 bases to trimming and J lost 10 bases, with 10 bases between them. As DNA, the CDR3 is TGTGCCAGCAGCTTGGGGGTAGGCGGAAAACTGTTTTTT. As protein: CASSLGVGGKLFF.

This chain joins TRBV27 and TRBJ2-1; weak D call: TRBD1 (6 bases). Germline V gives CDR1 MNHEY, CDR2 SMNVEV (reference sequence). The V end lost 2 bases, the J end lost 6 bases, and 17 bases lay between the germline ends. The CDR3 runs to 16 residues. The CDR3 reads CASSLESQGTLNEQFF. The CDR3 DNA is TGTGCCAGCAGTTTAGAATCACAGGGAACCCTCAATGAGCAGTTCTTC.

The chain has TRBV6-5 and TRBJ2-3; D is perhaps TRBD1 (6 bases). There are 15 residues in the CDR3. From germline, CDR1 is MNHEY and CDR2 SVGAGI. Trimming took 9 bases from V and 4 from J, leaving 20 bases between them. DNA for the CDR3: TGTGCCAGTAAAGGAGACAGGTTAGGAGCAGATACGCAGTATTTT. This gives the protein CASKGDRLGADTQYF.

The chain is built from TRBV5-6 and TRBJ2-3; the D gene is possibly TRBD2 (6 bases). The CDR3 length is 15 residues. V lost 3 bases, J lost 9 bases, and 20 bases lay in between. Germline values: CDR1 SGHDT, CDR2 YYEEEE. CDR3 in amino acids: CASSWGVTKKGTQYF. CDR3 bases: TGTGCCAGCAGCTGGGGGGTCACCAAGAAAGGCACGCAGTATTTT. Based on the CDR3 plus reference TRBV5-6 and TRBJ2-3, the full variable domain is DAGVTQSPTHLIKTRGQQVTLRCSPKSGHDTVSWYQQALGQGPQFIFQYYEEEERQRGNFPDRFSGHQFPNYSSELNVNALLLGDSALYLCASSWGVTKKGTQYFGPGTRLTVL.

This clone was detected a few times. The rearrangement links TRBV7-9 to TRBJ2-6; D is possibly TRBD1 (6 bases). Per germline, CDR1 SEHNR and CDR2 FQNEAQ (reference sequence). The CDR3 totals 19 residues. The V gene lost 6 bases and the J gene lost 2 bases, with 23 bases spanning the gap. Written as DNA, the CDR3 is TGTGCCAGCAGTTGCTTCCCTATACAGGGAACCCCTGGGGCCAACGTCCTGACTTTC. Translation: CASSCFPIQGTPGANVLTF. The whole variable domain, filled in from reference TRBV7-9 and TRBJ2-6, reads DTGVSQNPRHKITKRGQNVTFRCDPISEHNRLYWYRQTLGQGPEFLTYFQNEAQLEKSRLLSDRFSAERPKGSFSTLEIQRTEQGDSAMYLCASSCFPIQGTPGANVLTFGAGSRLTVL.

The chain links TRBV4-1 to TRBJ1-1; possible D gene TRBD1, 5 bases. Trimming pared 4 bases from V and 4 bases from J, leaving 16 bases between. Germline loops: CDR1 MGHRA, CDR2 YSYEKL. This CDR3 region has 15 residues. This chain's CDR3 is CASSRDSGPSTEAFF. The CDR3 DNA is TGCGCCAGCAGCCGAGACAGTGGTCCCTCCACTGAAGCTTTCTTT.

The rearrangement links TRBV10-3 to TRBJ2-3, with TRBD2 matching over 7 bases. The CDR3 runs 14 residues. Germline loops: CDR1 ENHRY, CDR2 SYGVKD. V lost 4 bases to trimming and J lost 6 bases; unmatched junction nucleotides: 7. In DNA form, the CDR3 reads TGTGCCATCAGTGGGCTAGCGGAGGGGGATACGCAGTATTTT. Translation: CAISGLAEGDTQYF.

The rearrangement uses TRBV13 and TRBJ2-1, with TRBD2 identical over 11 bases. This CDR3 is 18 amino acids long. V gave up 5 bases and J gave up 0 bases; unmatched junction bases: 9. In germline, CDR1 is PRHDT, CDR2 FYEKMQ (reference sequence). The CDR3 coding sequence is TGTGCCAGCAGCCCCAGACTAGCGGGGTTCCGCTCCTACAATGAGCAGTTCTTC. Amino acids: CASSPRLAGFRSYNEQFF.

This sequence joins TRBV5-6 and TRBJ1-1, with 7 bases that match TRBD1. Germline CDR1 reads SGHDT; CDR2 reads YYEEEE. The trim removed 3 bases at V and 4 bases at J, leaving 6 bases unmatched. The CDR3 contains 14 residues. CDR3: CASSSRAGGTEAFF. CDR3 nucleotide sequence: TGTGCCAGCAGCTCACGTGCAGGGGGCACTGAAGCTTTCTTT.